This T cell receptor beta chain appears in the sequencing data of a study of T cell changes during pregnancy in multiple sclerosis. Trimming shortened V by 0 bases and J by 5 bases, and 8 bases separated the two germline ends. Germline values: CDR1 SGHKS, CDR2 YYEKEE (reference sequence). The CDR3 runs 14 residues. Sequencing used immunoSEQ multiplex PCR; TCRdb keeps in-frame clones, though not all of them. Altogether 50,000 or so clones are present, 80% to 95% being singletons, with the ten largest covering approximately 2%. Sequences were derived from peripheral blood, sampled in the third trimester of pregnancy. The source is a female donor with multiple sclerosis, enrolled in a pregnancy study. V is TRBV5-5 and J is TRBJ2-2, with D possibly TRBD2 on 6 matching bases. The CDR3 is CASSLVAGTGELFF. Written as DNA, the CDR3 is TGTGCCAGCAGCTTGGTCGCGGGGACCGGGGAGCTGTTTTTT.